The clone carrying this T cell receptor (beta chain) was observed once. V trimming: 7 bases; J trimming: 8 bases; junction bases outside the gene matches: 6. The CDR3 is 12 residues long. Germline lookup yields CDR1 MNHEY and CDR2 SVGAGI. Profiling relied on immunoSEQ multiplex PCR, and the TCRdb table lists in-frame clones only, not all of them. The table lists 140,000 to 150,000 clones, approximately 87% of them singletons, with around 38% in the top ten. The sample originates from a study of blood T cell repertoires in COVID-19. Study as a whole: T cells, B-cell-depleted T cells, or PBMCs supplied cDNA or gDNA.

The clonotype comes from a man aged 50 or older who had recovered from COVID-19. This rearrangement joins TRBV6-5 to TRBJ1-1; 8 bases agree with TRBD1. The sequenced sample was peripheral blood. The CDR3, as DNA: TGTGCCAGCACAGCAGGGGGCATGGAAGCTTTCTTT. Its translation is CASTAGGMEAFF.